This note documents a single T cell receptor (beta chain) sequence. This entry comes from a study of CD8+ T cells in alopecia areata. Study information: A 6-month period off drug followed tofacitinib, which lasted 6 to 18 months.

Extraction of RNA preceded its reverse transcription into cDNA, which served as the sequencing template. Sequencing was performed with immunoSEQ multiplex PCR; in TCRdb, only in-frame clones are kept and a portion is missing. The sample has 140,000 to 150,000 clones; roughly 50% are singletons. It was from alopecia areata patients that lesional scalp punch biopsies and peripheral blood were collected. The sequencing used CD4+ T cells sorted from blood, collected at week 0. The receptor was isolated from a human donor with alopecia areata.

The CDR3 DNA sequence: TGTGCCAGCAGCCGCGACCTCCCCCCCCCAAATGAGCAGTTCTTC. Its protein is CASSRDLPPPNEQFF. The V and J genes are TRBV4-2 and TRBJ2-1; D remains ambiguous. From germline, CDR1 is LGHNA and CDR2 YNFKEQ. The CDR3 is 15 amino acids. The V end lost 4 bases, the J end lost 7 bases, and 17 bases lay between the germline ends.